This T cell receptor (beta chain) appears in the sequencing data of a study of T cell repertoires in cytomegalovirus infection. This clonotype was picked up a small number of times. As yet, its antigen is unknown. CDR1 and CDR2 (germline): MDHEN, SYDVKM. There are 14 residues in the CDR3. V lost 3 bases to trimming and J lost 6 bases, with 14 bases between them. One entry per CDR3 protein, called by TCRdb with MiXCR from the reads. This repertoire shows about 24,000 distinct CDR3 sequences, 20% to 25% found once; its top ten account for approximately 90%. The gene calls are TRBV28 and TRBJ1-2; the D gene is possibly TRBD1 (6 bases). The TCR was taken from a human donor in good health (CMV status not recorded). Some clones in this sample may be carry-over from other donors' samples. Sample: CD8+ T cells from cultured PBMCs, taken from culture after CMV antigen stimulation. This CDR3 is CASSFSRTANGYTF. The CDR3 coding sequence is TGTGCCAGCAGTTTCTCGCGGACAGCCAATGGCTACACCTTC.